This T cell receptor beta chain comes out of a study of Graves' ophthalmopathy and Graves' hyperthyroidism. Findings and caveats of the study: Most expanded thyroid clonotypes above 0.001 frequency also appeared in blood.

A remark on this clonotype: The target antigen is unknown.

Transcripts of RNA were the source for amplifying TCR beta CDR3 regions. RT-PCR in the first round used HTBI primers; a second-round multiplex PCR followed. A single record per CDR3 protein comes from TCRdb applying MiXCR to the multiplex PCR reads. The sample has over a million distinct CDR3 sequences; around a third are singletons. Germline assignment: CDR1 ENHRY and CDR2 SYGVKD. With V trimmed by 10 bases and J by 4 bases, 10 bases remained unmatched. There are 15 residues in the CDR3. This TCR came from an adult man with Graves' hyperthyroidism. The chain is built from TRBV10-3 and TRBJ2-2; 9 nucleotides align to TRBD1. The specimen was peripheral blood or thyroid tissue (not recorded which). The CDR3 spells CASSNRGLGTGELFF. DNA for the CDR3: TGTGCCAGCAGCAACAGGGGGCTTGGCACCGGGGAGCTGTTTTTT.